This T cell receptor beta chain was sequenced in a study of shared clonotypes between healthy human individuals. CDR3 length: 16 amino acids. The germline V and J ends were trimmed by 1 base and 5 bases, with 18 bases remaining between them. The germline CDR1 and CDR2 sequences are SGHVS and FNYEAQ. In the original processing: ImmunoSEQ junction-only sequences lacked quality scores, so their filtering differed. TCRdb's copy holds only in-frame clones and misses some; the assay was immunoSEQ multiplex PCR. The V and J calls and clone size were taken over from that table, and D and trimming were inferred from the DNA. The sample consists of roughly 2 million clones, roughly 95% of them appearing once. Recent acute infections and vaccinations were absent in the healthy HIV-negative adult donors. CD4+ cells underwent separation, giving CD45RA+ naive and CD45RA-negative memory subsets.

The chain links TRBV7-6 to TRBJ2-7; D remains ambiguous. The source material was naive CD4+ T cells sorted from blood. This sample's subset: CD45RA+ positively selected. The sequence was collected from a man between 18 and 35 years old in good health. The CDR3 is CASSLESGVSGNEQYF. The CDR3 DNA is TGTGCCAGCAGCTTAGAAAGTGGGGTTTCAGGTAACGAGCAGTACTTC.